The clone carrying this T cell receptor (beta chain) was picked up a small number of times. This record belongs to a study of blood T cell repertoires in COVID-19. Germline CDR1 and CDR2: MGHRA and YSYEKL. The trim removed 4 bases at V and 6 bases at J, leaving 2 bases unmatched. The CDR3 extends over 15 amino acids. The repertoire was sequenced with immunoSEQ multiplex PCR; TCRdb's copy has only in-frame clones and lacks some. The sample yields under 300,000 clones, approximately 83% seen once. This rearrangement joins TRBV4-1 to TRBJ2-2, with TRBD2 matching 13 bases. The sequence derives from a man aged 25 to 40 who had recovered from COVID-19. Input material: peripheral blood. DNA of the CDR3: TGCGCCAGCAGCCCACTAGCGGGGGGGCCCGGGGAGCTGTTTTTT. It translates to CASSPLAGGPGELFF.